These T cell receptor beta chains were read from a single sample in a study of radiotherapy plus CTLA-4 blockade in lung cancer. The method was immunoSEQ multiplex PCR; TCRdb's version includes in-frame clones alone and lacks a portion of them. The sample has 65,000 to 70,000 clones, around three quarters seen once; the top ten hold roughly 10%. The sample here was peripheral blood, taken from a patient treated with radiotherapy plus ipilimumab. The origin of the receptors is a human donor with non-small cell lung cancer who had a complete response to radiotherapy plus ipilimumab. The CDR3 runs from the conserved cysteine through the conserved F or W.

TRBJ2-2 | TRBV4-1 | CASSQVPGGPGELFF
TRBJ1-1 | TRBV6-6 | CASSYEDRAEETEAFF
TRBJ2-3 | TRBV6-1 | CASRTSGGGADTQYF
TRBJ1-1 | TRBV2 | CASSAVNTEAFF
TRBJ2-5 | TRBV7-9 | CASSLRAATETQYF
TRBJ1-3 | TRBV29-1 | CSVVRQTGNTIYF
TRBJ2-7 | TRBV11-2 | CASTMTGDYEQYF
TRBJ1-5 | TRBV6-5 | CASNNGQGPNQPQHF
TRBJ2-2 | TRBV2 | CASRDGAAGHTGELFF
TRBJ2-1 | TRBV15 | CATSPTGALGNEQFF
TRBJ2-1 | TRBV7-2 | CASSLASQGGYEQFF
TRBJ2-1 | TRBV19 | CASSIGTVLNEQFF
TRBJ1-2 | TRBV6-5 | CASSYLHRAGDGYTF
TRBJ1-4 | TRBV30 | CAWSVRQGIEKLFF
TRBJ1-1 | TRBV19 | CASSPGQRNTEAFF
TRBJ1-1 | TRBV11-3 | CASSSLNEAFF
TRBJ1-2 | TRBV11-2 | CASSLDPGTVNGYTF
TRBJ2-3 | TRBV11-3 | CASSLGGRNTDTQYF
TRBJ1-4 | TRBV19 | CASTTGTATNEKLFF
TRBJ2-2 | TRBV5-8 | CASSEPGELFF
TRBJ2-1 | TRBV5-1 | CASSLTGEGGGEQFF
TRBJ1-2 | TRBV18 | CASSSTNYGYTF
TRBJ1-5 | TRBV7-2 | CASSLYNQPQHF
TRBJ1-4 | TRBV9 | CASSFGDRGYEKLFF
TRBJ1-2 | TRBV14 | CASSQNNYGYTF
TRBJ2-1 | TRBV6-1 | CASSEVGANEQFF
TRBJ1-5 | TRBV6-5 | CASSYRQSNQPQHF
TRBJ2-5 | TRBV5-1 | CASSFSSDGQETQYF
TRBJ1-2 | TRBV11-2 | CASSPAGGYGYTF
TRBJ1-2 | TRBV2 | CASSESVPYYGYTF
TRBJ2-1 | TRBV25-1 | CASSESWGAGNEQFF